What follows are 8 T cell receptor beta chains derived from one specimen sequenced in a study of cytomegalovirus exposure and HLA in healthy donors. Use of 60 Vbeta and 13 Jbeta primers characterized the PCR. The assay was immunoSEQ multiplex PCR, and TCRdb's table has in-frame clones only and misses some. The top ten clones hold more than 2% of a sample with around 150,000 clones, about 85% of them seen once. Material for sequencing was PBMCs. Receptors originate from a man aged 18 to 30 in good health and CMV-seropositive.

The count of this clone is one. This rearrangement joins TRBV13 to TRBJ2-3, with D hard to call. Trimming shortened V by 6 bases and J by 0 bases, and 4 bases separated the two germline ends. The CDR3 consists of 12 residues. From germline, CDR1 is PRHDT and CDR2 FYEKMQ (reference sequence). The CDR3: CASSISTDTQYF. DNA for the CDR3: TGTGCCAGCAGTATAAGCACAGATACGCAGTATTTT.

The gene calls are TRBV7-2 and TRBJ2-1; TRBD2 matches at 12 bases. The CDR3 is 15 amino acids. Losses at the gene ends were 5 bases for V and 3 bases for J; bases not matched to a gene: 2. In germline, CDR1 is SGHTA, CDR2 FQGNSA. The CDR3 region has the DNA TGTGCCAGCAGCCCGGGACTAGCGGGCTACAATGAGCAGTTCTTC. It codes for CASSPGLAGYNEQFF.

V gene TRBV5-1 combines with J gene TRBJ1-2, with 8 bases matching TRBD1. The J segment lost 7 bases and the V segment lost 0 bases, leaving 5 bases of the junction unmatched. The CDR3 is 14 amino acids. The germline V gene encodes CDR1 SGHRS and CDR2 YFSETQ. The CDR3 coding sequence is TGCGCCAGCAGCTTGGCGGACAGGGATTCTGGCTACACCTTC. Translation gives CASSLADRDSGYTF.

The chain couples TRBV4-3 to TRBJ2-5; possibly TRBD2 for D (7 bases). The CDR3 spans 16 residues. Trimming stripped 0 bases from V and 5 bases from J, with 16 bases between. CDR1 and CDR2 (germline): LGHNA, YSLEER. CDR3 DNA: TGCGCCAGCAGCCAAGATCTGGGCGGGGGCTGGGAGACCCAGTACTTC. Translating it yields CASSQDLGGGWETQYF.

V and J are TRBV2 and TRBJ2-7; 8 bases map to TRBD2. Germline V gene sequence: CDR1 SNHLY, CDR2 FYNNEI. After removal of 11 bases from V and 5 bases from J, the junction contained 5 bases not matched to a gene. This CDR3 is 11 amino acids long. The CDR3 region has the DNA TGTGCCGGCGGGGGGCCGGACGAGCAGTACTTC. It translates to CAGGGPDEQYF.

This clone was seen a few times. The V and J genes are TRBV30 and TRBJ1-5; weak D call: TRBD1 (5 bases). The CDR3 spans 15 residues. Germline loops: CDR1 GTSNPN, CDR2 SVGIG (reference sequence). Trimming took 5 bases from V and 5 from J, leaving 19 bases between them. The CDR3 DNA sequence: TGTGCCTGGTCCCCAGGGCTATGGAAGGATCAGCCCCAGCATTTT. Translated, it gives CAWSPGLWKDQPQHF.

The chain employs TRBV19 and TRBJ1-5; no clear D gene. The CDR3 runs to 12 residues. The V end was cut by 1 base, the J end by 8 bases, with 6 bases between. Per the germline V gene, CDR1 is LNHDA and CDR2 is SQIVND (reference sequence). The CDR3 DNA sequence: TGTGCCAGTAGTATAGGAGGAGAGCCCCAGCATTTT. Its protein product is CASSIGGEPQHF.

The rearrangement joins TRBV19 to TRBJ1-2; TRBD1 aligns across 9 bases. The CDR3 has 12 residues. J gave up 6 bases and V 6 bases, and 2 bases lay outside the gene matches. The germline gives CDR1 LNHDA, CDR2 SQIVND (reference sequence). The CDR3 sequence is CASSRQGDGYTF. The CDR3 DNA reads as TGTGCCAGTAGCCGACAGGGGGATGGCTACACCTTC.